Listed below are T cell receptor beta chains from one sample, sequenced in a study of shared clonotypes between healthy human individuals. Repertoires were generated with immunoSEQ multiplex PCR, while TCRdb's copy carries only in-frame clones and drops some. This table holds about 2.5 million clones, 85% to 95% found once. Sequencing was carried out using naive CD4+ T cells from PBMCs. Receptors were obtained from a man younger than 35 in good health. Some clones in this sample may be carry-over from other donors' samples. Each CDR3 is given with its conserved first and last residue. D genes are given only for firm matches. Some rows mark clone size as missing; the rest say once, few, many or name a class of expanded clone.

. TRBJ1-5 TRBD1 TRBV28 CASSTTGGGNQPQHF TGTGCCAGCAGTACGACAGGGGGCGGAAATCAGCCCCAGCATTTT
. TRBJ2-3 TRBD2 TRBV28 CASRKGGALAGDTQYF TGTGCCAGCCGCAAAGGTGGCGCCCTAGCGGGAGATACGCAGTATTTT
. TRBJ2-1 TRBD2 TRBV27 CASRPSGTYNEQFF TGTGCCAGCAGACCTAGCGGGACATACAATGAGCAGTTCTTC
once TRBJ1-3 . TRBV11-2 CASSPLTANTIYF TGTGCCAGCAGCCCTCTTACGGCAAACACCATATATTTT
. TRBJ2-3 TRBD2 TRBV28 CASRDTSGRNTDTQYF TGTGCCAGCAGGGACACGAGCGGGAGGAACACAGATACGCAGTATTTT
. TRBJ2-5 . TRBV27 CASSLLFLEGRETQYF TGTGCCAGCAGTTTACTCTTTCTCGAGGGGCGGGAGACCCAGTACTTC
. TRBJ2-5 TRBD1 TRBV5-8 CASSFGTEIQETQYF TGTGCCAGCAGTTTCGGGACAGAGATTCAAGAGACCCAGTACTTC
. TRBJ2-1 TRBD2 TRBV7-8 CASSEIAGSGNEQFF TGTGCCAGCAGCGAAATAGCGGGGTCTGGCAATGAGCAGTTCTTC
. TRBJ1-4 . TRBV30 CAWSGGLGVEKLFF TGTGCCTGGAGTGGGGGGTTGGGGGTAGAAAAACTGTTTTTT
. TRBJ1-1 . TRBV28 CASSLTITEAFF TGTGCCAGCAGTTTAACAATCACTGAAGCTTTCTTT
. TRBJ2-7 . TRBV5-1 CASSLSGSSYEQYF TGCGCCAGCAGCTTGTCGGGAAGCTCCTACGAGCAGTACTTC
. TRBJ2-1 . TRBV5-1 CASSLEGLGRGLGWRVKNEQFF TGCGCCAGCAGCTTGGAGGGGTTGGGCAGGGGACTTGGTTGGCGAGTAAAGAATGAGCAGTTCTTC
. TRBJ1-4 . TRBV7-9 CASSLTDATNEKLFF TGTGCCAGCAGCTTAACGGACGCAACTAATGAAAAACTGTTTTTT
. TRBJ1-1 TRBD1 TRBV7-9 CASSLNPQGYSTEAFF TGTGCCAGCAGCTTAAACCCACAGGGGTATTCCACTGAAGCTTTCTTT
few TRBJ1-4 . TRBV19 CATKRQRGEKLFF TGTGCCACCAAGAGACAGCGGGGTGAAAAACTGTTTTTT
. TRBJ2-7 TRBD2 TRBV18 CASSLGLAYEQYF TGTGCCAGCTCACTGGGACTAGCATACGAGCAGTACTTC
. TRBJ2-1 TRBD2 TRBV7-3 CASSPRTSGRYNEQFF TGTGCCAGCAGCCCCCGGACTAGCGGGCGCTACAATGAGCAGTTCTTC
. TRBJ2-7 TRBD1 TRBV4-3 CASSLGQGFYEQYF TGCGCCAGCAGCCTGGGACAGGGGTTCTACGAGCAGTACTTC
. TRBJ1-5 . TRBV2 CASSGGIQPQHF TGTGCCAGCAGTGGTGGCATTCAGCCCCAGCATTTT
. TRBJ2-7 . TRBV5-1 CASSREGAYYEQYF TGCGCCAGCAGCCGGGAGGGGGCGTACTACGAGCAGTACTTC
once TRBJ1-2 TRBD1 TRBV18 CASSPTLPGQGGYGYTF TGTGCCAGCTCGCCTACCCTACCAGGACAGGGTGGCTATGGCTACACCTTC
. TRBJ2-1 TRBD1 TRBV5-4 CASSLGGDRAYNEQFF TGTGCCAGCAGCTTGGGGGGGGACAGGGCTTACAATGAGCAGTTCTTC
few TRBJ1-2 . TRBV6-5 CASSYSGGDGYTF TGTGCCAGCAGTTACTCCGGCGGTGACGGCTACACCTTC
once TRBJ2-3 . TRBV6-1 CASSEPGLEGADTQYF TGTGCCAGCAGTGAACCCGGACTCGAGGGGGCAGATACGCAGTATTTT
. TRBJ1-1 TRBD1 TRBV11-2 CASSVNRGLTTEAFF TGTGCCAGCAGCGTAAACAGGGGGCTCACCACTGAAGCTTTCTTT
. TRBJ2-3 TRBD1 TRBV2 CASSRDRADTQYF TGTGCCAGCAGTCGAGACAGGGCAGATACGCAGTATTTT
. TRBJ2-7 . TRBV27 CASSHPGGEQYF TGTGCCAGCAGTCACCCCGGCGGCGAGCAGTACTTC
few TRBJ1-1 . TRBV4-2 CASSQSTAAMTFF TGTGCCAGCAGCCAGTCTACAGCGGCGATGACTTTCTTT
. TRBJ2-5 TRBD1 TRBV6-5 CASSRQGALQETQYF TGTGCCAGCAGTAGACAGGGCGCCCTACAAGAGACCCAGTACTTC
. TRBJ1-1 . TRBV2 CASSAIGGTEAFF TGTGCCAGCAGTGCTATTGGGGGCACTGAAGCTTTCTTT
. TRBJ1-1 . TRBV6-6 CASSPGGLNTEAFF TGTGCCAGCAGCCCGGGAGGTCTGAACACTGAAGCTTTCTTT
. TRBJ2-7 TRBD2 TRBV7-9 CASSPMGLGSYEQYF TGTGCCAGCAGCCCGATGGGACTAGGCTCCTACGAGCAGTACTTC
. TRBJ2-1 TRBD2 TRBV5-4 CASSLVRREGHDEQFF TGTGCCAGCAGCTTGGTTCGGCGGGAGGGCCATGATGAGCAGTTCTTC
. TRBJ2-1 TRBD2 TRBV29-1 CSVRAGTSFSHNEQFF TGCAGCGTACGAGCCGGGACTAGCTTTTCCCACAATGAGCAGTTCTTC
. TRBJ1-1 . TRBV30 CAWSVTGYKAFF TGTGCCTGGAGTGTAACGGGGTACAAAGCTTTCTTT
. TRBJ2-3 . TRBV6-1 CASIEYTQYF TGTGCCAGCATAGAATATACGCAGTATTTT
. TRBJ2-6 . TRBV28 CASTQLPGVNLGANVLTF TGTGCCAGCACCCAACTCCCAGGGGTTAATCTTGGGGCCAACGTCCTGACTTTC
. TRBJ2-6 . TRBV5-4 CASRRDLSGANVLTF TGTGCCAGCAGACGAGACTTATCCGGGGCCAACGTCCTGACTTTC
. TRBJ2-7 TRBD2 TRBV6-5 CASSYSAGVQPYEQYF TGTGCCAGCAGTTACTCGGCGGGGGTTCAGCCCTACGAGCAGTACTTC
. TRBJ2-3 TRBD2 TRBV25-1 CASRDTVTSGTTDTQYF TGTGCCAGCCGGGACACCGTGACTAGCGGGACCACAGATACGCAGTATTTT
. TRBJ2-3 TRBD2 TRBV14 CASSEAPPTSGSIADTQYF TGTGCCAGCAGCGAAGCCCCCCCGACTAGCGGGAGTATTGCAGATACGCAGTATTTT
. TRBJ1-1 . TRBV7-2 CASSGVQGGGTEAFF TGTGCCAGCAGCGGAGTACAGGGCGGAGGCACTGAAGCTTTCTTT
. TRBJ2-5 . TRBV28 CASWGRGETQYF TGTGCCAGCTGGGGCCGCGGAGAGACCCAGTACTTC
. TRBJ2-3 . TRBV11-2 CASSFPGGLAQYF TGTGCCAGCAGCTTCCCTGGGGGGTTGGCGCAGTATTTT